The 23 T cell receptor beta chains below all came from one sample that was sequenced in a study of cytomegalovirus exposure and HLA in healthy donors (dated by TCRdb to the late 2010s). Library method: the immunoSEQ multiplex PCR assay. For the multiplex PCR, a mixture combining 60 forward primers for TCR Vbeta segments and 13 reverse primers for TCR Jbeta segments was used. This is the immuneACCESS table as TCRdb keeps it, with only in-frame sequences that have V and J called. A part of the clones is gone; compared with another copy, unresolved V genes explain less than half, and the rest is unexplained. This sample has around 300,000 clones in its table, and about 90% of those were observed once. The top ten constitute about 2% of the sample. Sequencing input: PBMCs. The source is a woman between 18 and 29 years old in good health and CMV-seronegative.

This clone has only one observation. The CDR3 DNA follows: TGTGCCTGGAGTGTACAGGGTTCTTTTTCCGAGCAGTACTTC. This translates into CAWSVQGSFSEQYF. This chain joins TRBV30 and TRBJ2-7, with a possible D match to TRBD1 (6 bases). The CDR3 runs 14 residues. Deletions cut 0 bases from V and 6 bases from J, with 15 bases between. Per the germline V gene, CDR1 is GTSNPN and CDR2 is SVGIG (reference sequence).

The CDR3 coding sequence is TGTGCCAGCAGCCCATGGGGGGGACAGGTGATCTATGGCTACACCTTC. It encodes CASSPWGGQVIYGYTF. V and J are TRBV9 and TRBJ1-2, with 8 bases matching TRBD1. In germline, CDR1 is SGDLS, CDR2 YYNGEE. CDR3 length: 16 residues. The ends lost 4 bases at V and 4 bases at J; junction bases unmatched: 12.

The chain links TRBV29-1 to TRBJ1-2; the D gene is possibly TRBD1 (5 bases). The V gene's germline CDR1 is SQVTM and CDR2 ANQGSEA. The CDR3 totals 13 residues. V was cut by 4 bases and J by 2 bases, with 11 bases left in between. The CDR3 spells CSVVWRGNYGYTF. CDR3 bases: TGCAGCGTTGTCTGGCGGGGCAACTATGGCTACACCTTC.

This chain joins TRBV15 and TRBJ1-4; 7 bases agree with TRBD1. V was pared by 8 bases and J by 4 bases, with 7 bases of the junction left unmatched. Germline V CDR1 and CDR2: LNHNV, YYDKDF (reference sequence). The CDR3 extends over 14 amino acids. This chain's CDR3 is CATGAGGFNEKLFF. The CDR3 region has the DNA TGTGCCACCGGGGCAGGGGGTTTTAATGAAAAACTGTTTTTT.

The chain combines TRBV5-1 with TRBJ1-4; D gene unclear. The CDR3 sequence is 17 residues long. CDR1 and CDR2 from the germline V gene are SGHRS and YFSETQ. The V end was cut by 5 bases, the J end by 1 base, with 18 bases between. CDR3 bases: TGCGCCAGCAGACCGACTTGGATTGACGAAACTAATGAAAAACTGTTTTTT. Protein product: CASRPTWIDETNEKLFF.

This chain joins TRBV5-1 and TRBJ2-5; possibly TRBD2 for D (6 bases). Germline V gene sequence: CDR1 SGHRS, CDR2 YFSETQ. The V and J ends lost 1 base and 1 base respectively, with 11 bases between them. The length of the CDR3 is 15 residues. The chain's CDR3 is CASSLNLGGQETQYF. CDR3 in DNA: TGCGCCAGCAGCTTGAATTTGGGGGGCCAAGAGACCCAGTACTTC.

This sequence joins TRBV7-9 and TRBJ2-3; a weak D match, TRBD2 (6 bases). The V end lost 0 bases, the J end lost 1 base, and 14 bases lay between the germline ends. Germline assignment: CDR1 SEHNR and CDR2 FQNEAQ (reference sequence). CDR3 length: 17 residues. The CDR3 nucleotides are TGTGCCAGCAGCTTAGCGGGGGGTTCCCAAGGCACAGATACGCAGTATTTT. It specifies CASSLAGGSQGTDTQYF.

This chain's CDR3 is CASSAGLAGGSYNEQFF. CDR3 in DNA: TGTGCCAGCAGCGCCGGACTAGCGGGGGGTTCCTACAATGAGCAGTTCTTC. This chain connects TRBV7-9 to TRBJ2-1; TRBD2 matches 14 bases. CDR3 length equals 17 residues. V shed 5 bases and J 1 base; nucleotides not matched to a gene: 4. The V gene's germline CDR1 is SEHNR and CDR2 FQNEAQ (reference sequence).

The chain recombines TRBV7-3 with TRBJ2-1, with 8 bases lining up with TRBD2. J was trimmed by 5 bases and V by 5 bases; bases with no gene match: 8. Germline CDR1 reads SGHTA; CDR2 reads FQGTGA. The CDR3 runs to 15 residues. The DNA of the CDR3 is TGTGCCAGCAGCATTGTCAGCGGGGGACACAATGAGCAGTTCTTC. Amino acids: CASSIVSGGHNEQFF.

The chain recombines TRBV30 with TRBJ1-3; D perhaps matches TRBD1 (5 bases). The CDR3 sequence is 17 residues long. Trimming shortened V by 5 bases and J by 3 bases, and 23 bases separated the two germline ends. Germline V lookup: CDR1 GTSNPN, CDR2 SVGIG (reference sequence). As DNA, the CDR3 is TGTGCCTGGGAGTCTGGGGTCGGGGGGAATGTTGGAAACACCATATATTTT. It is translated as CAWESGVGGNVGNTIYF.

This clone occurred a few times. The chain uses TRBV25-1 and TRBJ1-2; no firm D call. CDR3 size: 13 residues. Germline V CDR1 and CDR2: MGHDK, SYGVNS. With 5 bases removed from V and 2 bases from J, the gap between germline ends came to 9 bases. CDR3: CASSQTTNYGYTF. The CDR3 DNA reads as TGTGCCAGCAGTCAAACAACCAACTATGGCTACACCTTC.

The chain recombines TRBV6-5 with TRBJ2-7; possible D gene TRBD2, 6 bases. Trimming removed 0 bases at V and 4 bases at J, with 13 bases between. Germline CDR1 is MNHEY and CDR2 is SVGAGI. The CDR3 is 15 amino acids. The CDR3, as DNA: TGTGCCAGCAGTTACTCGGGACTTGGGCTGTACGAGCAGTACTTC. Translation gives CASSYSGLGLYEQYF.

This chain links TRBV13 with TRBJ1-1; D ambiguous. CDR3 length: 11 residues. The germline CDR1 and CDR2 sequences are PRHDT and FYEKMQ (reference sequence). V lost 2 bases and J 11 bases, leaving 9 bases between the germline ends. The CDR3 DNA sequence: TGTGCCAGCAGCTTAAGTTTACACGCTTTCTTT. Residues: CASSLSLHAFF.

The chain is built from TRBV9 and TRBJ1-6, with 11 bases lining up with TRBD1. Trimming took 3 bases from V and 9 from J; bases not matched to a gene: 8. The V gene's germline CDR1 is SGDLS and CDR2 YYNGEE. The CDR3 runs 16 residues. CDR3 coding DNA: TGTGCCAGCAGCGCCGGGGGCGGGACAGGGGGTTCACCCCTCCACTTT. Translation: CASSAGGGTGGSPLHF.

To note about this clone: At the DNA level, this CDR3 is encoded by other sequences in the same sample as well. The CDR3 spells CAISESGGAYNEQFF. In DNA, the CDR3 is TGTGCCATCAGTGAATCGGGGGGGGCCTACAATGAGCAGTTCTTC. This rearrangement joins TRBV10-3 to TRBJ2-1, with TRBD2 matching 8 bases. The V gene's germline CDR1 is ENHRY and CDR2 SYGVKD. The CDR3 consists of 15 residues. V shed 3 bases, J shed 2 bases, and the junction held 3 bases outside the gene matches.

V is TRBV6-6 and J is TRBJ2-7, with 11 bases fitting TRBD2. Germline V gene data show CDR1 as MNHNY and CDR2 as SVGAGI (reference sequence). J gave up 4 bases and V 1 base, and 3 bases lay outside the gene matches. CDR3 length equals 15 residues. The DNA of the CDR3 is TGTGCCAGCAGTTACTTCGCTAGCGGGGGGTACGAGCAGTACTTC. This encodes CASSYFASGGYEQYF.

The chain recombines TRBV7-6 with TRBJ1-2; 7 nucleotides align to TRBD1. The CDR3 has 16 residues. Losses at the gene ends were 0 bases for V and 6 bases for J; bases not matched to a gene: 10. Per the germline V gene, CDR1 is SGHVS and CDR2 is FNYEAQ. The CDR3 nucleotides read TGTGCCAGCAGCTTAGCGGCGGGACAGATAAAAGATGGCTACACCTTC. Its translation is CASSLAAGQIKDGYTF. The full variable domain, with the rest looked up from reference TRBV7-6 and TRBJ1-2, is GAGVSQSPRYKVTKRGQDVALRCDPISGHVSLYWYRQALGQGPEFLTYFNYEAQQDKSGLPNDRFSAERPEGSISTLTIQRTEQRDSAMYRCASSLAAGQIKDGYTFGSGTRLTVV.

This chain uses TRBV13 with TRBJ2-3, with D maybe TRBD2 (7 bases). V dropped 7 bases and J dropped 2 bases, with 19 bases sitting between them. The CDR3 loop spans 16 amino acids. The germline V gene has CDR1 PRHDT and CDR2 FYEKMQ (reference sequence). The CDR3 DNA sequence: TGTGCCAGCACCCTTGGGGGGGGGCTCGACACAGATACGCAGTATTTT. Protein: CASTLGGGLDTDTQYF.

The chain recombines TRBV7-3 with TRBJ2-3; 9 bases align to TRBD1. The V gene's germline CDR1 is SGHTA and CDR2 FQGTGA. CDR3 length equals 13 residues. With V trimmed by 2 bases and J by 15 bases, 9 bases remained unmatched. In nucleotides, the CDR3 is TGTGCCAGCAGCTTATCCCCGGGACAGGGAGCCTATTTT. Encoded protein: CASSLSPGQGAYF. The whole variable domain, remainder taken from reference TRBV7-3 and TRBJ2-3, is GAGVSQTPSNKVTEKGKYVELRCDPISGHTALYWYRQSLGQGPEFLIYFQGTGAADDSGLPNDRFFAVRPEGSVSTLKIQRTERGDSAVYLCASSLSPGQGAYFGPGTRLTVL.

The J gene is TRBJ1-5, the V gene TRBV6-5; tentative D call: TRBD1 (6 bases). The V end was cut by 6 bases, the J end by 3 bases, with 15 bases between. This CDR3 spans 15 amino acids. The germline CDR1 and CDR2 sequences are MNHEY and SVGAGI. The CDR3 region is CASRPGGRYNQPQHF. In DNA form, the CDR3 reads TGTGCCAGCAGGCCGGGGGGCAGGTACAATCAGCCCCAGCATTTT.

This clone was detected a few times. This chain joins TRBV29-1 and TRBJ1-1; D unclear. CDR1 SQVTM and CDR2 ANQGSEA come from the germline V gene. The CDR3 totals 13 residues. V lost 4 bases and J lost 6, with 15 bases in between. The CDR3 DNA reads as TGCAGCGTTGGGGTTTGGCAGGCCGCTGAAGCTTTCTTT. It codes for CSVGVWQAAEAFF.

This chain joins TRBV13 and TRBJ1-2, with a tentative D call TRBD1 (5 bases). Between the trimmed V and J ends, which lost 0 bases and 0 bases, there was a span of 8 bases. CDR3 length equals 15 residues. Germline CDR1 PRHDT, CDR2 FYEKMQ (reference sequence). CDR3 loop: CASSLGTDSNYGYTF. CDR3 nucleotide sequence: TGTGCCAGCAGCTTAGGGACAGACTCTAACTATGGCTACACCTTC.

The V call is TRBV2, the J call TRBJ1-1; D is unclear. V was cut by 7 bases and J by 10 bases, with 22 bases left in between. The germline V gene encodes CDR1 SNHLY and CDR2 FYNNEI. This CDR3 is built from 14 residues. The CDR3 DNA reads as TGTGCCAGCACGGGGAATACAGACGGCGGTGTAGCTTTCTTT. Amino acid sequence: CASTGNTDGGVAFF.